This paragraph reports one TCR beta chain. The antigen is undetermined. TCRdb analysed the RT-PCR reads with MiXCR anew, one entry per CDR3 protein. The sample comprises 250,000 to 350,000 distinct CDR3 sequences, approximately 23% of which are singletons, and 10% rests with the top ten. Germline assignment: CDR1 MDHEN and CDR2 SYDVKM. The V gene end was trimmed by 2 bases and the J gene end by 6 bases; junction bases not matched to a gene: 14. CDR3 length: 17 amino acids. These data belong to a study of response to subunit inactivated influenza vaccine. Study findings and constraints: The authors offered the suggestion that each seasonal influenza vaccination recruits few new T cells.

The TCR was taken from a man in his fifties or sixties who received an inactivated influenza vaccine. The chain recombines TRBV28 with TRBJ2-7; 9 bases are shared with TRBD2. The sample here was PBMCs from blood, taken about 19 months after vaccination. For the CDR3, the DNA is TGTGCCAGCAGTTTAAGGGGCGGGGGGGAGACAAGGAGCGAGCAGTACTTC. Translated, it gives CASSLRGGGETRSEQYF.